The clone carrying this TCR beta chain turned up a few times. Its antigen is not identified. As for treatment: oral pan-JAK inhibitor, 5-10 mg twice daily. Peripheral blood, together with lesional scalp punch biopsies, was collected from alopecia areata patients. CDR3 length: 17 residues. The V gene lost 5 bases and the J gene lost 4 bases, with 20 bases spanning the gap. The germline CDR1 and CDR2 sequences are SGHDN and FVKESK. After isolation, RNA underwent reverse transcription to generate cDNA as the sequencing template. The method was immunoSEQ multiplex PCR; TCRdb's version includes in-frame clones alone and lacks a portion of them. The table shows roughly 70,000 clones, with over 25% occurring only once. These data originate in a study of CD8+ T cells in alopecia areata. About the study: The investigators scored severity in treated patients by the percentage of affected scalp area. Study results and caveats: Tofacitinib significantly brought down scalp clonality and expanded CD8+ clones among top 100.

The specimen comprised CD8+ T cells sorted from blood, sampled at week 4, from a patient treated with tofacitinib. The sequence derives from a human donor with alopecia areata. V usage is TRBV14 and J usage is TRBJ2-2; D perhaps matches TRBD2 (5 bases). CDR3 sequence: CASSSEEAWRSTGELFF. The CDR3 DNA reads as TGTGCCAGCAGCTCCGAGGAGGCTTGGAGAAGCACCGGGGAGCTGTTTTTT.